The subject of this entry is one T cell receptor beta chain. What it binds is not known. The germline V gene has CDR1 LGHDT and CDR2 YNNKEL (reference sequence). The CDR3 extends over 15 amino acids. The J segment lost 3 bases and the V segment lost 6 bases, leaving 6 bases of the junction unmatched. TCRdb re-derived calls from the RT-PCR reads in MiXCR, one entry per CDR3 protein. Of hundreds of thousands of distinct CDR3 sequences in the sample, roughly 15% were seen once. This entry belongs to a study of response to subunit inactivated influenza vaccine. Study-wide findings and caveats: Every seasonal influenza vaccination brings in few new T cells, the authors suggested.

The TCR originated in a man in his fifties who received an inactivated influenza vaccine. Here the sequenced sample was PBMCs from blood, taken around two weeks before vaccination. The gene calls are TRBV3-1 and TRBJ2-7, with 12 nucleotides matching TRBD2. The CDR3 sequence: CASSRASGGGYEQYF. In DNA form, the CDR3 reads TGTGCCAGCAGTCGGGCTAGCGGGGGGGGCTACGAGCAGTACTTC.